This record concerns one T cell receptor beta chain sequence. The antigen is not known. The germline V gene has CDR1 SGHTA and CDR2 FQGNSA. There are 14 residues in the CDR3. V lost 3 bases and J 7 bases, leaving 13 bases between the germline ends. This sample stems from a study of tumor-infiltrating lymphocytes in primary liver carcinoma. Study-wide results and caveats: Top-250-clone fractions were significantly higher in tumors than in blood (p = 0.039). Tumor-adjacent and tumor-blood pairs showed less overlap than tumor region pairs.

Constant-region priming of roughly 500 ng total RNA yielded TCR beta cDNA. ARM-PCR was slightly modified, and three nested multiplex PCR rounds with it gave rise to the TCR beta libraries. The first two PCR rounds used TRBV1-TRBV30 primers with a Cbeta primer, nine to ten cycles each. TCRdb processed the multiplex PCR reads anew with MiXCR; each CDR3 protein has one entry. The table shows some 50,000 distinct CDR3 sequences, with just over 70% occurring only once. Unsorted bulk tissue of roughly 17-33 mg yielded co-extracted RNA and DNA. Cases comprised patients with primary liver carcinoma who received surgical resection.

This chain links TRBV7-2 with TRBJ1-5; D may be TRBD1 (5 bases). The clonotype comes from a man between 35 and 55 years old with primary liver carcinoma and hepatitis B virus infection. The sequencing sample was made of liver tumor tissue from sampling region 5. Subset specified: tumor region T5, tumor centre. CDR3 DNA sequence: TGTGCCAGCAGCTTGTTTCAGAGGGACCAGCCCCAGCATTTT. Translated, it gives CASSLFQRDQPQHF.